Sequencing of this T cell receptor beta chain was carried out in a study of PD-1 blockade in classical Hodgkin lymphoma. About the study: Administration of nivolumab to patients was at 3 mg/kg intravenously every 2 weeks. Whole-study findings and limits: Lower baseline TCR diversity was reported for newly diagnosed patients than for healthy donors.

Germline CDR1 reads MGHRA; CDR2 reads YSYEKL. The CDR3 contains 17 residues. V was trimmed by 0 bases and J by 2 bases, leaving 14 bases between them. Time point defined: cycle 4 day 1 (C4D1), after 5 to 7 weeks of nivolumab. Relapse was seen in all patients after autologous stem cell transplantation, and brentuximab vedotin exposure was variable. Clones were sequenced by immunoSEQ multiplex PCR, and TCRdb holds only the in-frame ones, with some missing. The data hold tens of thousands of clones, with under 85% observed a single time. Remarks on this clone: Its antigen is currently unknown.

This receptor was taken from a human donor with classical Hodgkin lymphoma. This material consisted of peripheral blood mononuclear cells (PBMCs), taken before the fourth cycle of nivolumab. The chain joins TRBV4-1 to TRBJ1-5; D gene unclear. CDR3 region: CASSQDPGQAGNQPQHF. The DNA for the CDR3 is TGCGCCAGCAGCCAAGATCCGGGCCAGGCGGGCAATCAGCCCCAGCATTTT.